A single count supports the clone carrying this TCR beta chain. This table comes from immunoSEQ multiplex PCR, and its TCRdb copy is limited to in-frame clones, with some not included. This sample carries approximately 250,000 clones, approximately 86% of them seen once, and the ten largest clones take under 2.5%. Trimming took 3 bases from V and 4 from J; bases not matched to a gene: 6. Germline CDR1 is SGHRS and CDR2 is YFSETQ. CDR3 length equals 15 residues. The entry originates in a study of blood T cell repertoires in COVID-19. The chain recombines TRBV5-1 with TRBJ1-2, with 10 bases identical to TRBD1. This TCR came from a man between 25 and 39 years old with active or convalescent COVID-19. The sequencing input was peripheral blood. CDR3 in amino acids: CASSSGQGEVYGYTF. In DNA, the CDR3 is TGCGCCAGCAGCTCCGGACAGGGGGAAGTCTATGGCTACACCTTC.